Listed below are T cell receptor beta chains from one sample, sequenced in a study of T cell repertoires in cytomegalovirus infection. Using its own MiXCR run on the reads, TCRdb lists one record per CDR3 protein. The data hold about 230,000 distinct CDR3 sequences, with over 20% observed a single time. The sequencing input was CD8+ T cells from PBMCs. These receptors were obtained from a human donor in good health (CMV status not recorded). Some clones in this sample may be carry-over from other donors' samples. Both conserved end residues are part of each CDR3. Fields, in order: CDR3 protein, V gene, J gene.

CDR3: CATRDPKNIQYF
V: TRBV2
J: TRBJ2-4

CDR3: CASSQDRAGIKAFF
V: TRBV3-1
J: TRBJ1-1

CDR3: CSARGRYNEQFF
V: TRBV20-1
J: TRBJ2-1

CDR3: CSARDELAGLRTQYF
V: TRBV20-1
J: TRBJ2-5

CDR3: CASSGGPGEQYF
V: TRBV2
J: TRBJ2-7

CDR3: CASRGFSGNTIYF
V: TRBV7-2
J: TRBJ1-3

CDR3: CASSSRGAEEKLFF
V: TRBV27
J: TRBJ1-4

CDR3: CASSRLDHQPQHF
V: TRBV19
J: TRBJ1-5

CDR3: CASSLEGSNTGELFF
V: TRBV7-6
J: TRBJ2-2

CDR3: CASSAGQGISYGYTF
V: TRBV7-9
J: TRBJ1-2

CDR3: CASRDVDRGNTEAFF
V: TRBV7-6
J: TRBJ1-1

CDR3: CASSQGSTPWGYTF
V: TRBV4-1
J: TRBJ1-2